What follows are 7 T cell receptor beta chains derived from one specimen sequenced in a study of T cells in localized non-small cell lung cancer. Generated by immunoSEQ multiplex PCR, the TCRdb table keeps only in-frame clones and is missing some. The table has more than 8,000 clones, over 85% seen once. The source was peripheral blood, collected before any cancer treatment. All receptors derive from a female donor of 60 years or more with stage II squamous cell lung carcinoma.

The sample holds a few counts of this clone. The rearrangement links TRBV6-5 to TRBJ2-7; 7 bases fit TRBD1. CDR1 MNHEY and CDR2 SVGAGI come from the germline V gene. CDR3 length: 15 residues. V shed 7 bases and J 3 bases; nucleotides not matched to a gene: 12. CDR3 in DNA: TGTGCCAGCACTCCAGCTTCCGGGACAGACTACGAGCAGTACGTC. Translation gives CASTPASGTDYEQYV.

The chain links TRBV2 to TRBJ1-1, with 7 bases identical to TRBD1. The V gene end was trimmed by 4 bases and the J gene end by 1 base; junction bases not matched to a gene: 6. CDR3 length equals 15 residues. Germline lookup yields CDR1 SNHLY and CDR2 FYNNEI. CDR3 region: CASSGDRVPNTEAFF. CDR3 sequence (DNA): TGTGCCAGCAGTGGAGACAGGGTTCCGAACACTGAAGCTTTCTTT.

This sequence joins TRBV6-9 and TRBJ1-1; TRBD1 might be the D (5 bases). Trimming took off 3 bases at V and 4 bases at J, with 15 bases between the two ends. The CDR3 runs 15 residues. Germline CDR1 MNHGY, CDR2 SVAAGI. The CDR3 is CASSYSRWGSTEAFF. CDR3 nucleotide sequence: TGTGCCAGCAGTTACTCACGTTGGGGGAGCACTGAAGCTTTCTTT.

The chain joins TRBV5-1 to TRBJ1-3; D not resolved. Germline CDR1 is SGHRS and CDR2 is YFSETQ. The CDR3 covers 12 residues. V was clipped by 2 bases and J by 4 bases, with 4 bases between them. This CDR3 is CASSFAGNTIYF. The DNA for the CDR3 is TGCGCCAGCAGCTTTGCGGGAAACACCATATATTTT.

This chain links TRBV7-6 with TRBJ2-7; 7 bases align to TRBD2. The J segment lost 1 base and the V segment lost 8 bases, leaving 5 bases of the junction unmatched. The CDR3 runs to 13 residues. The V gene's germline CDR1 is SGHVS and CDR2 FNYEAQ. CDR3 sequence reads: CASSSGTSYEQYF. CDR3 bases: TGTGCCAGCTCGAGCGGGACTTCCTACGAGCAGTACTTC.

The CDR3 nucleotides read TGTGCCAGCATGGGGGGGGCCGATCAGCCCCAGCATTTT. Translated, it gives CASMGGADQPQHF. This rearrangement joins TRBV28 to TRBJ1-5, with a possible D match to TRBD1 (6 bases). V shed 7 bases and J shed 5 bases, with 12 bases lying between them. The CDR3 runs 13 residues. In germline, CDR1 is MDHEN, CDR2 SYDVKM.

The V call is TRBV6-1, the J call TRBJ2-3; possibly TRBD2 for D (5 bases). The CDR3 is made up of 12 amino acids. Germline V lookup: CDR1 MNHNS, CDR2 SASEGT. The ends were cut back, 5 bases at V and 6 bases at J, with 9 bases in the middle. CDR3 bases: TGTGCCAGCAGTTATGCGGGCGATACGCAGTATTTT. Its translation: CASSYAGDTQYF.